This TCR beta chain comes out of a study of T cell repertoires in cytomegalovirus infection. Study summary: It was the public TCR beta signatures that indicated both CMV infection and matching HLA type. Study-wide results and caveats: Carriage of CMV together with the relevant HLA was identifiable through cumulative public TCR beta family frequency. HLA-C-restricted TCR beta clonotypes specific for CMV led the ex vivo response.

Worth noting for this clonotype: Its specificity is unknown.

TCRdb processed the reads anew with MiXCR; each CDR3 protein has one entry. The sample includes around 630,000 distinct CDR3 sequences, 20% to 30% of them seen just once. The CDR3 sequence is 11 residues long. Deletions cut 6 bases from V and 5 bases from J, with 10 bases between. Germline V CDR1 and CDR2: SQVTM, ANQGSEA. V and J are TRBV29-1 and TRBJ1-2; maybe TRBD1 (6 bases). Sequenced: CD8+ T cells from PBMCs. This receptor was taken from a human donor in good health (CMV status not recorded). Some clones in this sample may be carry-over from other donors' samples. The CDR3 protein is CSVEDRYGYTF. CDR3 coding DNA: TGCAGCGTAGAGGACAGATATGGCTACACCTTC.